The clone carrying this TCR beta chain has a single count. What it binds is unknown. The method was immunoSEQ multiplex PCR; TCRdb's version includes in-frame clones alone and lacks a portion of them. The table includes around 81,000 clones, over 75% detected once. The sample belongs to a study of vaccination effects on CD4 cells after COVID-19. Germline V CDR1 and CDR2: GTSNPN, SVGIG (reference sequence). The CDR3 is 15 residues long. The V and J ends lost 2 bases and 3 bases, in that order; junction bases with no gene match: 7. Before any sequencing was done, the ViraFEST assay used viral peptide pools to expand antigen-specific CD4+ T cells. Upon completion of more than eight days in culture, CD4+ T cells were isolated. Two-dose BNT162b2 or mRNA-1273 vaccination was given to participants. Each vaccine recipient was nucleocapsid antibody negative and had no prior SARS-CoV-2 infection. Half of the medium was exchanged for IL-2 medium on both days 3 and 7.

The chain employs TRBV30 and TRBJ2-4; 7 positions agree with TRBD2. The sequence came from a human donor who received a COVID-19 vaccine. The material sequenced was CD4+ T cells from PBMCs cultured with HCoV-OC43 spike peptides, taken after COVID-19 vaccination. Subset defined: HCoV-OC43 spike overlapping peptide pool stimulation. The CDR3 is CAWSPAGLIKNIQYF. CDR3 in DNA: TGTGCCTGGAGTCCAGCGGGGTTAATCAAAAACATTCAGTACTTC.